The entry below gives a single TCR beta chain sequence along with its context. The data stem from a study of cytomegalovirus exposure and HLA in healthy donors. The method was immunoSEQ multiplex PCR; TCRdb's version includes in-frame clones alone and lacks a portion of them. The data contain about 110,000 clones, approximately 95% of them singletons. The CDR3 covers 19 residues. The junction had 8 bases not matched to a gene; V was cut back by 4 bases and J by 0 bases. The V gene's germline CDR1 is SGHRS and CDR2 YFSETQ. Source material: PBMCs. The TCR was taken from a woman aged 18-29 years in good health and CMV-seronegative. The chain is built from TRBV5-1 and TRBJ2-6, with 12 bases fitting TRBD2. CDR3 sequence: CASSTFRLAGDSGANVLTF. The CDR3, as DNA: TGCGCCAGCAGCACCTTCAGACTAGCGGGGGACTCTGGGGCCAACGTCCTGACTTTC.